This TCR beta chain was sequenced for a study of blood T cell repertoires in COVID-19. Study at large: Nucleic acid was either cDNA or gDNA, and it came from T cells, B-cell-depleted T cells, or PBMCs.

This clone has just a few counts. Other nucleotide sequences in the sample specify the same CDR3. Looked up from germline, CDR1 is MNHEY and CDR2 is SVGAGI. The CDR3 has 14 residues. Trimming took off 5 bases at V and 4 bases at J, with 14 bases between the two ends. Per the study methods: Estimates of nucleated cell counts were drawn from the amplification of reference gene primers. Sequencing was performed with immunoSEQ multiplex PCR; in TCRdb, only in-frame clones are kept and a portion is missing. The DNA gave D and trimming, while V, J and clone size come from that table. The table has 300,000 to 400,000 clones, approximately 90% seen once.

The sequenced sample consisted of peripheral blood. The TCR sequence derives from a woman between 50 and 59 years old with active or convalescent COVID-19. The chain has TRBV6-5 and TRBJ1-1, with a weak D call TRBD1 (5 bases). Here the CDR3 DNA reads TGTGCCAGCAGTACGATCCGGGGGGGCACTGAAGCTTTCTTT. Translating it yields CASSTIRGGTEAFF.